The T cell receptor beta chain under discussion was sequenced for a study of PD-1 blockade in classical Hodgkin lymphoma. Measured with immunoSEQ multiplex PCR; TCRdb has only the in-frame clones, and not every one. The sample has 30,000 to 35,000 clones, about 81% seen once. Time point denoted: cycle 4 day 1 (C4D1), after 6 weeks of nivolumab. Every one of the patients relapsed after autologous stem cell transplantation (brentuximab vedotin exposure was variable). Purification of CD4+ T cells from thawed PBMCs was achieved by magnetic negative selection. This CDR3 contains 17 residues. Trimming removed 5 bases from V and 0 bases from J; junction bases left unmatched: 9. CDR1 is LNHDA, CDR2 SQIVND, per germline (reference sequence).

J is TRBJ1-5 and V is TRBV19, with 8 bases that match TRBD1. This receptor was identified in a human donor with classical Hodgkin lymphoma. Sequencing was performed on CD4+ T cells from blood, taken before the fourth cycle of nivolumab. CDR3 sequence: CASSFNDRGYSNQPQHF. The DNA for the CDR3 is TGTGCCAGTAGTTTCAACGACAGGGGTTATAGCAATCAGCCCCAGCATTTT.